This is a list of T cell receptor beta chains from one sample in a study of OX40 agonist ivuxolimab in advanced cancers. TCRdb's copy holds only in-frame clones and misses some; the assay was immunoSEQ multiplex PCR. The top ten clones hold 8.4% of a sample with 81,000 or so clones, more than 80% of them seen once. The sample was CD4+ or CD8+ T cells sorted from blood, taken in a trial of the OX40 agonist ivuxolimab. The receptors shown here come from an adult with an advanced solid tumor such as melanoma, head and neck, liver or kidney cancer. Each CDR3 is given with its conserved first and last residue. A D gene is named only where the DNA matches it firmly. Expanded clones get a size class; other rows say once, few or many, or leave the size out.

d_gene,v_gene,abundance,j_gene,len,CDR3aa,CDR3nt
TRBD2,TRBV7-2,NA,TRBJ2-3,18,CASSPGTSGIEPTDTQYF,TGTGCCAGCAGCCCCGGGACTAGCGGGATAGAACCCACAGATACGCAGTATTTT
NA,TRBV6-5,NA,TRBJ2-3,16,CASSYDRQTSTDTQYF,TGTGCCAGCAGTTATGATCGCCAAACTAGCACAGATACGCAGTATTTT
NA,TRBV4-3,NA,TRBJ1-2,16,CASSQDGARANYGYTF,TGCGCCAGCAGCCAAGATGGGGCTAGAGCTAACTATGGCTACACCTTC
TRBD1,TRBV7-8,NA,TRBJ1-5,15,CASSLLRGQGQPQHF,TGTGCCAGCAGCTTACTCAGGGGGCAAGGACAGCCCCAGCATTTT
NA,TRBV4-3,once,TRBJ1-1,16,CASSQEMGELLTEAFF,TGCGCCAGCAGCCAAGAAATGGGAGAACTACTCACTGAAGCTTTCTTT
NA,TRBV4-3,NA,TRBJ2-6,15,CASSPSDSGANVLTF,TGCGCCAGCAGTCCTAGCGACTCTGGGGCCAACGTCCTGACTTTC
NA,TRBV28,NA,TRBJ1-6,13,CASSFRASSPLHF,TGTGCCAGCAGTTTCCGAGCCAGTTCACCCCTCCACTTT
TRBD2,TRBV7-9,NA,TRBJ2-1,16,CASSSGLAGLYNEQFF,TGTGCCAGCAGCTCGGGACTAGCGGGGCTTTACAATGAGCAGTTCTTC
NA,TRBV28,NA,TRBJ1-1,11,CASSFIREAFF,TGTGCCAGCAGTTTTATAAGGGAGGCTTTCTTT
NA,TRBV5-1,NA,TRBJ1-3,16,CASSLGGYPSGNTIYF,TGCGCCAGCAGCTTAGGAGGATACCCCTCTGGAAACACCATATATTTT
NA,TRBV28,NA,TRBJ2-2,14,CASSSGLAAGELFF,TGTGCCAGCAGTTCCGGACTTGCCGCCGGGGAGCTGTTTTTT
TRBD1,TRBV2,NA,TRBJ2-1,12,CAIRRDSNEQFF,TGTGCCATAAGACGGGACAGCAATGAGCAGTTCTTC
NA,TRBV4-3,NA,TRBJ1-3,17,CASSQDSEGVSGNTIYF,TGCGCCAGCAGCCAAGATTCCGAGGGGGTCTCTGGAAACACCATATATTTT
TRBD1,TRBV28,once,TRBJ1-3,17,CASSLPPGQFSGNTIYF,TGTGCCAGCAGTCTGCCTCCGGGACAGTTCTCTGGAAACACCATATATTTT
NA,TRBV15,NA,TRBJ1-1,13,CATSKGVGTEAFF,TGTGCCACCAGCAAAGGGGTGGGCACTGAAGCTTTCTTT
NA,TRBV19,NA,TRBJ1-5,13,CASSYGFNQPQHF,TGTGCCAGTAGTTATGGGTTCAATCAGCCCCAGCATTTT
NA,TRBV5-1,NA,TRBJ2-5,12,CASSVDQETQYF,TGCGCCAGCAGCGTGGACCAAGAGACCCAGTACTTC
NA,TRBV6-1,NA,TRBJ1-5,11,CASSTNQPQHF,TGTGCCAGCAGTACTAATCAGCCCCAGCATTTT
NA,TRBV6-6,NA,TRBJ1-2,15,CASSYLIPSNYGYTF,TGTGCCAGCAGTTACTTAATTCCGTCCAACTATGGCTACACCTTC
NA,TRBV5-4,NA,TRBJ1-5,19,CASSPGPSEVRGANQPQHF,TGTGCCAGCAGCCCAGGGCCTAGCGAAGTTCGCGGCGCGAATCAGCCCCAGCATTTT
NA,TRBV7-9,NA,TRBJ1-3,11,CAREFGNTIYF,TGTGCCAGGGAGTTTGGAAACACCATATATTTT
NA,TRBV11-3,NA,TRBJ2-3,12,CASSRPGDTQYF,TGTGCCAGCAGCCGTCCGGGAGATACGCAGTATTTT
NA,TRBV9,NA,TRBJ2-2,15,CASSVDRVLAGELFF,TGTGCCAGCAGCGTAGACAGGGTGCTTGCCGGGGAGCTGTTTTTT
TRBD1,TRBV6-5,NA,TRBJ2-3,14,CASSFPSDRVAQYF,TGTGCCAGCAGTTTTCCATCGGACAGGGTTGCGCAGTATTTT
NA,TRBV28,once,TRBJ2-2,14,CASSFTGDTGELFF,TGTGCCAGCAGTTTCACCGGGGACACCGGGGAGCTGTTTTTT
NA,TRBV12-2,NA,TRBJ1-3,18,CASRLATKGGISGNTIYF,TGTGCAAGTCGCTTAGCTACGAAAGGGGGGATCTCTGGAAACACCATATATTTT
NA,TRBV13,NA,TRBJ2-4,18,CASSLSSRQGLAKNIQYF,TGTGCCAGCAGCTTAAGTTCGCGGCAGGGATTAGCCAAAAACATTCAGTACTTC
NA,TRBV12-5,NA,TRBJ2-3,15,CASAVAVRSTDTQYF,TGTGCTAGCGCCGTAGCCGTTCGTAGCACAGATACGCAGTATTTT
NA,TRBV4-3,NA,TRBJ1-2,18,CASSQDELVGEGYYGYTF,TGCGCCAGCAGCCAAGATGAATTAGTTGGGGAGGGGTACTATGGCTACACCTTC
TRBD1,TRBV7-8,once,TRBJ2-3,16,CASSPGGGSGTDTQYF,TGTGCCAGCAGCCCAGGGGGTGGTTCCGGCACAGATACGCAGTATTTT
NA,TRBV5-4,few,TRBJ1-1,11,CASSQDTEAFF,TGTGCCAGCAGCCAAGACACTGAAGCTTTCTTT
NA,TRBV6-5,NA,TRBJ1-4,15,CASSYSGQGGEKLFF,TGTGCCAGCAGTTACTCGGGGCAGGGCGGTGAAAAACTGTTTTTT
NA,TRBV28,NA,TRBJ2-4,13,CASSSANGNIQYF,TGTGCCAGCAGTTCGGCCAACGGAAACATTCAGTACTTC
NA,TRBV30,NA,TRBJ2-1,14,CAWEENEGISEQFF,TGTGCCTGGGAGGAAAATGAGGGAATAAGTGAGCAGTTCTTC
NA,TRBV13,few,TRBJ2-2,12,CASSINTGELFF,TGTGCCAGCAGCATTAACACCGGGGAGCTGTTTTTT
NA,TRBV25-1,NA,TRBJ1-1,13,CASSQGVRTEAFF,TGTGCCAGCAGTCAAGGTGTGAGGACTGAAGCTTTCTTT
NA,TRBV19,once,TRBJ1-2,16,CATFNFRGQSDYGYTF,TGTGCCACCTTCAATTTCCGAGGACAGTCGGACTATGGCTACACCTTC
TRBD1,TRBV19,NA,TRBJ2-7,15,CASSIVTDRVHEQYF,TGTGCCAGTAGTATCGTAACTGACAGGGTGCACGAGCAGTACTTC
TRBD2,TRBV7-8,NA,TRBJ2-1,16,CASSSPLAGGYNEQFF,TGTGCCAGCAGCTCCCCTCTAGCGGGAGGTTACAATGAGCAGTTCTTC
TRBD1,TRBV28,NA,TRBJ2-2,15,CASSLIRGPAGELFF,TGTGCCAGCAGTTTAATCAGGGGGCCGGCCGGGGAGCTGTTTTTT
TRBD2,TRBV4-3,NA,TRBJ2-7,15,CASSISGGTADEQYF,TGCGCCAGCAGCATCTCGGGGGGGACCGCTGACGAGCAGTACTTC
NA,TRBV5-1,NA,TRBJ2-3,14,CASSLGGGTDTQYF,TGCGCCAGCAGCTTGGGCGGAGGGACAGATACGCAGTATTTT
TRBD2,TRBV4-1,NA,TRBJ2-3,16,CASSQAAAGSTDTQYF,TGCGCCAGCAGCCAAGCGGCAGCGGGAAGCACAGATACGCAGTATTTT
NA,TRBV9,NA,TRBJ2-5,13,CASSGKYQETQYF,TGTGCCAGCAGCGGAAAGTACCAAGAGACCCAGTACTTC
TRBD1,TRBV28,once,TRBJ2-2,15,CASSLGTVNTGELFF,TGTGCCAGCAGCCTCGGGACAGTTAACACCGGGGAGCTGTTTTTT
NA,TRBV28,NA,TRBJ1-5,15,CATLEGFYSNQPQHF,TGTGCCACCCTAGAGGGTTTCTATAGCAATCAGCCCCAGCATTTT